Below are 11 T cell receptor beta chains sequenced from a single sample in a study of post-analysis software for immune sequencing data. Study-wide results and limits: TRBV segments more frequent in patients than in controls numbered about 5 and included TRBV5-6, TRBV5-1 and TRBV20-1.

Prepared libraries of TCR beta cDNA carried unique molecular identifiers. TCRdb reprocessed the PCR reads via MiXCR and lists one record per CDR3 protein. The sample has hundreds of thousands of distinct CDR3 sequences, 25% to 30% seen once; the top ten hold 0.56%. These receptors have no identified antigens. Sequencing used blood. Receptor source: a girl between 10 and 17 years old with multiple sclerosis.

This clonotype came up a few times. The chain recombines TRBV4-1 with TRBJ2-6; D unclear. The germline gives CDR1 MGHRA, CDR2 YSYEKL. The V end lost 2 bases, the J end lost 0 bases, and 8 bases lay between the germline ends. This CDR3 is 16 amino acids long. CDR3 bases: TGCGCCAGCAGCCAACCCTCGAGCTCTGGGGCCAACGTCCTGACTTTC. Its translation is CASSQPSSSGANVLTF.

This clonotype was observed a few times. The chain joins TRBV10-3 to TRBJ2-1; 8 positions match TRBD1. From germline, CDR1 is ENHRY and CDR2 SYGVKD. This CDR3 is 16 amino acids long. V was clipped by 4 bases and J by 5 bases; unmatched bases: 10. The CDR3 coding sequence is TGTGCCATCAGTGTTACTCAGGGGGCGAACCACAATGAGCAGTTCTTC. This encodes CAISVTQGANHNEQFF.

This clonotype was found once. CDR3 coding DNA: TGTGCCAGTAGTATAACATCCCGGACGGAGACCCAGTACTTC. Amino acids: CASSITSRTETQYF. V gene TRBV19 combines with J gene TRBJ2-5; D remains unclear. Germline CDR1 LNHDA, CDR2 SQIVND (reference sequence). The CDR3 runs 14 residues. Between the trimmed V and J ends, which lost 2 bases and 5 bases, there was a span of 12 bases.

This sequence joins TRBV7-6 and TRBJ1-1; TRBD1 might be the D (5 bases). Looked up from germline, CDR1 is SGHVS and CDR2 is FNYEAQ. V lost 0 bases and J 5 bases, leaving 13 bases between the germline ends. The CDR3 is 15 residues long. CDR3: CASSLAPYGGTEAFF. The CDR3, as DNA: TGTGCCAGCAGCTTAGCCCCTTACGGGGGGACTGAAGCTTTCTTT. The full variable domain, completed using reference TRBV7-6 and TRBJ1-1, is GAGVSQSPRYKVTKRGQDVALRCDPISGHVSLYWYRQALGQGPEFLTYFNYEAQQDKSGLPNDRFSAERPEGSISTLTIQRTEQRDSAMYRCASSLAPYGGTEAFFGQGTRLTVV.

The chain is built from TRBV9 and TRBJ1-1; D gene unclear. The V gene's germline CDR1 is SGDLS and CDR2 YYNGEE. The V end lost 3 bases, the J end lost 0 bases, and 15 bases lay between the germline ends. The CDR3 totals 16 residues. CDR3 in amino acids: CASSASARSMNTEAFF. For the CDR3, the DNA is TGTGCCAGCAGCGCGTCGGCCAGATCCATGAACACTGAAGCTTTCTTT. The complete variable domain, with remaining parts taken from reference TRBV9 and TRBJ1-1, reads DSGVTQTPKHLITATGQRVTLRCSPRSGDLSVYWYQQSLDQGLQFLIQYYNGEERAKGNILERFSAQQFPDLHSELNLSSLELGDSALYFCASSASARSMNTEAFFGQGTRLTVV.

As to this clonotype: Since a much larger clone is just one base distant, this may be a read error. The chain links TRBV6-1 to TRBJ2-3, with D perhaps matching TRBD2 (5 bases). The V and J ends lost 3 bases and 4 bases respectively, with 14 bases between them. The CDR3 consists of 15 residues. From germline, CDR1 is MNHNS and CDR2 SASEGT. CDR3 nucleotide sequence: TGTGCCAGCAGTGACACAACGGGATCCGCAGATACGCAGTATTTT. Protein product: CASSDTTGSADTQYF.

The V and J genes are TRBV11-2 and TRBJ2-3, with D possibly TRBD2 on 7 matching bases. This CDR3 spans 15 amino acids. Looked up from germline, CDR1 is SGHAT and CDR2 is FQNNGV. Between the trimmed V and J ends, which lost 1 base and 5 bases, there was a span of 13 bases. CDR3 sequence (DNA): TGTGCCAGCAGCTTAGTACGCGGGGGCATAGATACGCAGTATTTT. Translation gives CASSLVRGGIDTQYF.

V is TRBV6-6 and J is TRBJ1-5; D gene uncertain. The CDR3 spans 15 residues. Germline V gives CDR1 MNHNY, CDR2 SVGAGI (reference sequence). V was trimmed by 2 bases and J by 0 bases, leaving 8 bases between them. In nucleotides, the CDR3 is TGTGCCAGCAGTTACGCGCGGAATAGCAATCAGCCCCAGCATTTT. Its translation is CASSYARNSNQPQHF.

This clonotype appeared a few times. The chain couples TRBV14 to TRBJ2-5; 9 nucleotides agree with TRBD2. V lost 1 base, J lost 11 bases, and 8 bases stayed unmatched. The CDR3 is 14 residues long. From germline, CDR1 is SGHDN and CDR2 FVKESK. CDR3 nucleotide sequence: TGTGCCAGCAGCCAAGGTCGGGGTAGCGGGAGTCAGTACTTC. This encodes CASSQGRGSGSQYF.

This chain uses TRBV5-6 with TRBJ1-1; D is ambiguous. From germline, CDR1 is SGHDT and CDR2 YYEEEE. V was shortened by 2 bases and J by 1 base, with 9 bases between the two germline ends. The CDR3 sequence is 14 residues long. The DNA for the CDR3 is TGTGCCAGCAGCTTCGTGGCGGGGAACACTGAAGCTTTCTTT. Amino acids: CASSFVAGNTEAFF.

This sequence joins TRBV29-1 and TRBJ1-5; no clear D. CDR1 is SQVTM and CDR2 is ANQGSEA in the germline V gene. V was cut by 4 bases and J by 6 bases, with 25 bases left in between. The CDR3 has 17 amino acids. The chain's CDR3 is CSVVRGWGTLPGQPQHF. The DNA for the CDR3 is TGCAGCGTTGTTCGAGGATGGGGAACCCTTCCCGGTCAGCCCCAGCATTTT.